A selection of T cell receptor beta chains follows, all from one sample in a study of CD8 T cell repertoires and HIV-1 epitope variants. TCRdb's table, derived via immunoSEQ multiplex PCR, lists solely in-frame clones and lacks some. The sample shows fewer than 6,500 clones, about 70% of them seen only once. The antigens of these receptors remain unknown. Source material: cultured CD8+ T cells derived from PBMCs. The receptors stem from a male donor with HIV. CDR3s include the opening cysteine and the closing phenylalanine or tryptophan. Fields, in order: clone size, J gene, D gene, V gene, CDR3 protein, CDR3 DNA. D genes are given only for firm matches. Size values are once, few and many counts, or a class for expanded clones, and some rows have none.

abundance: few
j_gene: TRBJ1-4
d_gene: .
v_gene: TRBV4-2
CDR3aa: CASSESYRTTNEKLFF
CDR3nt: TGTGCCAGCAGCGAATCGTACAGAACAACTAATGAAAAACTGTTTTTT

abundance: once
j_gene: TRBJ2-2
d_gene: TRBD1
v_gene: TRBV10-2
CDR3aa: CASRPGQGIYPGELFF
CDR3nt: TGCGCCAGCAGACCGGGACAGGGGATATATCCCGGGGAGCTGTTTTTT

abundance: .
j_gene: TRBJ2-7
d_gene: TRBD2
v_gene: TRBV5-6
CDR3aa: CASSIAGAFYEQYF
CDR3nt: TGTGCCAGCAGCATAGCGGGGGCGTTTTACGAGCAGTACTTC

abundance: few
j_gene: TRBJ2-7
d_gene: TRBD1
v_gene: TRBV15
CDR3aa: CATSRVRGPYEQYF
CDR3nt: TGTGCCACCAGCAGAGTTAGGGGGCCCTACGAGCAGTACTTC

abundance: .
j_gene: TRBJ2-1
d_gene: .
v_gene: TRBV27
CDR3aa: CASSLGGDNYNEQFF
CDR3nt: TGTGCCAGCAGTTTAGGGGGAGATAACTACAATGAGCAGTTCTTC

abundance: once
j_gene: TRBJ1-2
d_gene: TRBD1
v_gene: TRBV13
CDR3aa: CASSSQEDRVYGYTF
CDR3nt: TGTGCCAGCAGCTCGCAGGAGGACAGGGTCTATGGCTACACCTTC

abundance: .
j_gene: TRBJ1-4
d_gene: .
v_gene: TRBV4-3
CDR3aa: CASSQDGGEEEKLFF
CDR3nt: TGCGCCAGCAGCCAAGATGGAGGGGAAGAAGAAAAACTGTTTTTT

abundance: .
j_gene: TRBJ2-1
d_gene: .
v_gene: TRBV7-9
CDR3aa: CASARDPSNEQFF
CDR3nt: TGTGCCAGCGCCCGGGACCCCTCTAATGAGCAGTTCTTC

abundance: .
j_gene: TRBJ2-1
d_gene: TRBD1
v_gene: TRBV27
CDR3aa: CASKRTGSYNEQFF
CDR3nt: TGTGCCAGCAAGAGGACAGGTTCCTACAATGAGCAGTTCTTC

abundance: .
j_gene: TRBJ2-3
d_gene: .
v_gene: TRBV21-1
CDR3aa: CASSKVATRFTDTQYF
CDR3nt: TGTGCCAGCAGCAAAGTGGCGACTAGATTCACAGATACGCAGTATTTT

abundance: few
j_gene: TRBJ2-6
d_gene: .
v_gene: TRBV6-5
CDR3aa: CASSPSGNVLTF
CDR3nt: TGTGCCAGCAGCCCCTCGGGCAACGTCCTGACTTTC

abundance: .
j_gene: TRBJ2-4
d_gene: TRBD2
v_gene: TRBV4-1
CDR3aa: CASSSGGAKNIQYF
CDR3nt: TGCGCCAGCAGCAGCGGGGGGGCTAAAAACATTCAGTACTTC

abundance: few
j_gene: TRBJ2-7
d_gene: .
v_gene: TRBV28
CDR3aa: CASSRYFDEQYF
CDR3nt: TGTGCCAGCAGTCGTTACTTCGATGAGCAGTACTTC

abundance: .
j_gene: TRBJ2-7
d_gene: .
v_gene: TRBV9
CDR3aa: CASSVDPSSWSEQYF
CDR3nt: TGTGCCAGCAGCGTAGATCCCTCTAGTTGGTCCGAGCAGTACTTC

abundance: .
j_gene: TRBJ1-2
d_gene: .
v_gene: TRBV29-1
CDR3aa: CSTTQGSYGYTF
CDR3nt: TGCAGCACGACTCAGGGGAGCTATGGCTACACCTTC

abundance: .
j_gene: TRBJ1-2
d_gene: .
v_gene: TRBV27
CDR3aa: CASSKRDGNYGYTF
CDR3nt: TGTGCCAGCAGTAAAAGGGACGGGAACTATGGCTACACCTTC